This TCR beta chain was identified during a study of chemoradiotherapy in HPV16-positive cancers. The overall study: Candidate HPV-specific T-cell clones and common TCR motifs came from functional assays in two HPV16-positive patients. Overall study findings and caveats: HPV-responsive T-cell expansion during chemoradiotherapy was linked to improved recurrence-free survival in HPV16-positive patients. During treatment, candidate HPV-specific clones and E7-related motifs expanded in tumor.

Assay used: immunoSEQ multiplex PCR; TCRdb lists only in-frame clones, some missing. The data show over 30,000 clones, more than 85% seen once. Samples were taken several times over chemoradiotherapy. The CDR3 has 14 amino acids. V was pared by 4 bases and J by 4 bases, with 12 bases between. CDR1 and CDR2 (germline): SGHRS, YFSETQ. Comment on this clone: The antigen is not known.

This sample comprised blood, obtained from a patient who underwent chemoradiotherapy. The clonotype originates from a human donor with HPV-associated anogenital cancer. The chain uses TRBV5-1 and TRBJ2-1; TRBD2 might be the D (5 bases). The CDR3 protein is CASSAPGSYNEQFF. The DNA for the CDR3 is TGCGCCAGCAGCGCTCCGGGATCATACAATGAGCAGTTCTTC.